This T cell receptor (beta chain) was sequenced in a study of T cell repertoires in cytomegalovirus infection. Overall study results and limits: It was HLA-C-restricted CMV-specific TCR beta clonotypes that dominated the response ex vivo. Public TCR beta family frequency separated CMV-and-HLA carriers, including in an independent cohort.

The germline V gene has CDR1 MNHNY and CDR2 SVGAGI (reference sequence). Trimming removed 2 bases at V and 7 bases at J, with 4 bases between. The CDR3 length is 11 residues. Via MiXCR, TCRdb re-called the reads, giving one row per CDR3 protein. The sample lists 200,000 to 300,000 distinct CDR3 sequences; roughly 6.5% were seen once. This clonotype was observed many times. As yet, its antigen is unknown. Sequencing used PBMCs. The V gene is TRBV6-6, the J gene TRBJ2-3; D remains ambiguous. This clonotype was sampled from a human donor in good health (CMV status not recorded). Some clones in this sample may be carry-over from other donors' samples. CDR3: CASSYINTQYF. Here the CDR3 DNA reads TGTGCCAGCAGTTACATAAATACGCAGTATTTT.